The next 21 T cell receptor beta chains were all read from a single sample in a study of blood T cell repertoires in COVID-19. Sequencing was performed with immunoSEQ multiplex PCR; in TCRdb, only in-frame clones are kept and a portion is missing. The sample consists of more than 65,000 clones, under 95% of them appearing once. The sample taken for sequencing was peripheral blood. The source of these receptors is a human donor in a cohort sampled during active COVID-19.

DNA for the CDR3: TGTGCCAGCAGCTTAGTGACTAAGGAGCAGTACTTC. This encodes CASSLVTKEQYF. The chain couples TRBV7-2 to TRBJ2-7; D possibly corresponds to TRBD2 (5 bases). Germline V gene data show CDR1 as SGHTA and CDR2 as FQGNSA. V shed 1 base and J shed 7 bases, with 8 bases lying between them. This CDR3 is built from 12 residues.

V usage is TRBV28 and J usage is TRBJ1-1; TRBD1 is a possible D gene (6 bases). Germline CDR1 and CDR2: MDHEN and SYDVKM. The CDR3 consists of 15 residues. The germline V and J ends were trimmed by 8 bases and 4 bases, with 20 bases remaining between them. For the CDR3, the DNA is TGTGCCAGCTGGACTGGCGGGGGCCAACCCACTGAAGCTTTCTTT. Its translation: CASWTGGGQPTEAFF. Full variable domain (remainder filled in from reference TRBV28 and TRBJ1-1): DVKVTQSSRYLVKRTGEKVFLECVQDMDHENMFWYRQDPGLGLRLIYFSYDVKMKEKGDIPEGYSVSREKKERFSLILESASTNQTSMYLCASWTGGGQPTEAFFGQGTRLTVV.

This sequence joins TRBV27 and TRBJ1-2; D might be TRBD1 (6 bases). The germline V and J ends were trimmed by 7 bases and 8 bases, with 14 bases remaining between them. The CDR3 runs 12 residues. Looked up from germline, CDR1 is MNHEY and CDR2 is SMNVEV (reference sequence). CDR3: CASKRGISGYTF. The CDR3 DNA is TGTGCCAGCAAAAGGGGGATCTCGGGCTACACCTTC.

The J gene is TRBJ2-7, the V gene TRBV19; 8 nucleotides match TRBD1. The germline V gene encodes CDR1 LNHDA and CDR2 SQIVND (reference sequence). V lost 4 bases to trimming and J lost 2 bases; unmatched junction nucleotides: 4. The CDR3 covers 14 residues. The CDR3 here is CASSTGQGTYEQYF. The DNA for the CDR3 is TGTGCCAGTAGTACCGGACAGGGAACCTACGAGCAGTACTTC.

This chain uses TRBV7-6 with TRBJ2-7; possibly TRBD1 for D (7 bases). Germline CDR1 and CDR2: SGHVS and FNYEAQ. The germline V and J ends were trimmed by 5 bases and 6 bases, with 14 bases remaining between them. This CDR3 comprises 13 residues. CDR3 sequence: CASSPNRGGEQYF. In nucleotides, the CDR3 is TGTGCCAGCAGCCCGAACAGGGGAGGCGAGCAGTACTTC.

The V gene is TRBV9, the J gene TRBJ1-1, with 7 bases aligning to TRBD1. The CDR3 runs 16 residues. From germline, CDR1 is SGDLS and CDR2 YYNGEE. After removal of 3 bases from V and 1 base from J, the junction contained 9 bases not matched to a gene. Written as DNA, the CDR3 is TGTGCCAGCAGCGGTACAGGGGCCTACCCGAACACTGAAGCTTTCTTT. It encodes CASSGTGAYPNTEAFF.

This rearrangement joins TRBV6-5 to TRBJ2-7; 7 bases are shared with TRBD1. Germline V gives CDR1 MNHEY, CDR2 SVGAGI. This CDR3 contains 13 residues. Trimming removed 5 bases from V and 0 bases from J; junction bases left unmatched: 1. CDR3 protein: CASSRTGSYEQYF. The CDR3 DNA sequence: TGTGCCAGCAGTAGGACAGGCTCCTACGAGCAGTACTTC.

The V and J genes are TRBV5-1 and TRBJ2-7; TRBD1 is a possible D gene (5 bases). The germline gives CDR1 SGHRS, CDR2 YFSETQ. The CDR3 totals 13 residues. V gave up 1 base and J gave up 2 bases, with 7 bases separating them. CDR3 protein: CASSLTGTYEQYF. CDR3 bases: TGCGCCAGCAGCTTGACAGGAACCTACGAGCAGTACTTC.

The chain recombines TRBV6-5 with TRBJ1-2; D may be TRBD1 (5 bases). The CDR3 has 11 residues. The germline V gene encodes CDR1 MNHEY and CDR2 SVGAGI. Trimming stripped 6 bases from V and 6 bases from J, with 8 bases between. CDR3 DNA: TGTGCCAGCAGCCAGGGTCATGGCTACACCTTC. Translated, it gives CASSQGHGYTF.

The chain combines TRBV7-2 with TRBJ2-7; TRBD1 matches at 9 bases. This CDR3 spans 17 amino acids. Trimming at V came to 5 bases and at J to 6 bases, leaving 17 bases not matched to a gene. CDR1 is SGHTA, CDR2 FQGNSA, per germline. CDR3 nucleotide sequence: TGTGCCAGCAGCCAGGGACAGGGTGCCTCCGTTTCTTCCGAGCAGTACTTC. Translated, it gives CASSQGQGASVSSEQYF.

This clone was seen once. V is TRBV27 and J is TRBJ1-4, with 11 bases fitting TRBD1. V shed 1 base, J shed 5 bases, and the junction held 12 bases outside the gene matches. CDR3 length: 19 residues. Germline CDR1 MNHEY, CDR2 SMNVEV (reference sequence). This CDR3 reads CASSLYPRTGGAGNEKLFF. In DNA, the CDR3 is TGTGCCAGCAGTTTATACCCTCGGACAGGGGGCGCGGGGAATGAAAAACTGTTTTTT. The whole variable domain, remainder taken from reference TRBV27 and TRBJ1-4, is EAQVTQNPRYLITVTGKKLTVTCSQNMNHEYMSWYRQDPGLGLRQIYYSMNVEVTDKGDVPEGYKVSRKEKRNFPLILESPSPNQTSLYFCASSLYPRTGGAGNEKLFFGSGTQLSVL.

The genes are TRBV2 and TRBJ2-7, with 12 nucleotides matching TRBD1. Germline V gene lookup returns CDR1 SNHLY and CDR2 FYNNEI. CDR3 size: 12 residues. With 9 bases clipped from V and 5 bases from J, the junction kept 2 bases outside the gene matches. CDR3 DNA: TGTGCCAGGGGACAGGGGGCCGACGAGCAGTACTTC. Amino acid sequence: CARGQGADEQYF.

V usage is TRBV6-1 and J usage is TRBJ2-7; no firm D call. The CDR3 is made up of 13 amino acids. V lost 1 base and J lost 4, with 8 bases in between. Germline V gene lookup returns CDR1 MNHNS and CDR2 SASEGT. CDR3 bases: TGTGCCAGCAGTGAAGGTGCTGAGTACGAGCAGTACTTC. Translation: CASSEGAEYEQYF.

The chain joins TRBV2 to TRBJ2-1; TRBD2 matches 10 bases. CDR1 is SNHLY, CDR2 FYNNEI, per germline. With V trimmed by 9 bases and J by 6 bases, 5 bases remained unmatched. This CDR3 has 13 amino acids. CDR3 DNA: TGTGCCAGACCGGGACTAGCGCGCAATGAGCAGTTCTTC. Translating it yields CARPGLARNEQFF.

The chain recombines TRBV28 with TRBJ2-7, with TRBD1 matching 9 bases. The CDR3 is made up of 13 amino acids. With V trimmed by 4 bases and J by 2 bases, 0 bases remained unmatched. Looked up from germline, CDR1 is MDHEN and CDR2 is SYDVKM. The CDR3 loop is CASSYRGPYEQYF. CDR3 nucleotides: TGTGCCAGCAGTTACAGGGGGCCCTACGAGCAGTACTTC.

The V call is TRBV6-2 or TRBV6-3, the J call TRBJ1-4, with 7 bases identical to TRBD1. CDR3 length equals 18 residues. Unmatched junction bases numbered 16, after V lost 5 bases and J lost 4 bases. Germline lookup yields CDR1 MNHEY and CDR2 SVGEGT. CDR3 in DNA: TGTGCCAGCAGTATCCGACAGGGAGTCGCTCTACTTAATGAAAAACTGTTTTTT. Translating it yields CASSIRQGVALLNEKLFF.

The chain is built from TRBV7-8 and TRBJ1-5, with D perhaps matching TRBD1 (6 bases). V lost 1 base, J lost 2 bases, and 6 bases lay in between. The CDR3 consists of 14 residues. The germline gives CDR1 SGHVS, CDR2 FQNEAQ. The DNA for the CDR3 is TGTGCCAGCAGCTTAGGACAGGGCAATCAGCCCCAGCATTTT. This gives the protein CASSLGQGNQPQHF. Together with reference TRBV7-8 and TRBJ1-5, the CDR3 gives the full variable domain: GAGVSQSPRYKVAKRGQDVALRCDPISGHVSLFWYQQALGQGPEFLTYFQNEAQLDKSGLPSDRFFAERPEGSVSTLKIQRTQQEDSAVYLCASSLGQGNQPQHFGDGTRLSIL.

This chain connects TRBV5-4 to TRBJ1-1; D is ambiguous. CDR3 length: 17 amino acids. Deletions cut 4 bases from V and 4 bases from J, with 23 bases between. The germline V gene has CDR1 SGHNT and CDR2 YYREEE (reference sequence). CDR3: CASSLGGRERVGTEAFF. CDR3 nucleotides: TGTGCCAGCAGCCTTGGCGGCCGGGAACGGGTGGGCACTGAAGCTTTCTTT.

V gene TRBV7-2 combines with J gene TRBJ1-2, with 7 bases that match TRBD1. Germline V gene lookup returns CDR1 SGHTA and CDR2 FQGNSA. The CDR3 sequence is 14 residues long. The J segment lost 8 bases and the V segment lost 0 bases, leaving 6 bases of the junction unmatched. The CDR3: CASSLAWRGQGYTF. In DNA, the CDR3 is TGTGCCAGCAGCTTAGCTTGGAGGGGGCAAGGCTACACCTTC. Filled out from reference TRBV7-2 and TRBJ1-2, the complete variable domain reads GAGVSQSPSNKVTEKGKDVELRCDPISGHTALYWYRQSLGQGLEFLIYFQGNSAPDKSGLPSDRFSAERTGGSVSTLTIQRTQQEDSAVYLCASSLAWRGQGYTFGSGTRLTVV.

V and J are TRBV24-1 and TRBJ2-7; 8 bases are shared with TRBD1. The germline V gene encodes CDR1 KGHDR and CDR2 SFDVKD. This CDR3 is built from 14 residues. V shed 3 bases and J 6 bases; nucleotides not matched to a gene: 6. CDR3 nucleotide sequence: TGTGCCACCAGTGATCCCCTAGGACAGGGCGAGCAGTACTTC. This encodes CATSDPLGQGEQYF.

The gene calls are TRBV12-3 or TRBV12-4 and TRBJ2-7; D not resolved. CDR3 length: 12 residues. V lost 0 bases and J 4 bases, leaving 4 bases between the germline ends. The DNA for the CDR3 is TGTGCCAGCAGTTTAGCGAGGTACGAGCAGTACTTC. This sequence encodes CASSLARYEQYF.